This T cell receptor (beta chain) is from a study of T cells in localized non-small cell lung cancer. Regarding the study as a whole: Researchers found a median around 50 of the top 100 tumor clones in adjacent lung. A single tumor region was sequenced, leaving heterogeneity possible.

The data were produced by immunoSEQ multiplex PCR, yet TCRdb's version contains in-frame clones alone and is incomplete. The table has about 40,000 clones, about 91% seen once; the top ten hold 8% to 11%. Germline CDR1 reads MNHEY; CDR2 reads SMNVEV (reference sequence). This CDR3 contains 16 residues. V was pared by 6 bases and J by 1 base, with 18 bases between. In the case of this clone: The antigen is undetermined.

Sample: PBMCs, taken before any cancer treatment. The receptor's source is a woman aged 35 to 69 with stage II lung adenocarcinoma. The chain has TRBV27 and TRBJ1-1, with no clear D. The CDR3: CASSRIGEAKNTEAFF. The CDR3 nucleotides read TGTGCCAGCAGCCGAATCGGGGAGGCAAAGAACACTGAAGCTTTCTTT.